The rows below give T cell receptor beta chains drawn from one sample of a study of cytomegalovirus exposure and HLA in healthy donors. Sequenced by immunoSEQ multiplex PCR; TCRdb stores in-frame clones only, minus some. The sample lists 160,000 or so clones; 79% were seen once. The sample taken for sequencing was PBMCs. The receptors come from a man aged 40-49 years in good health and CMV-seronegative. The CDR3 runs from the conserved cysteine through the conserved F or W. Fields, in order: D gene, clone size, J gene, V gene, CDR3 DNA, CDR3 protein. A D gene is named only where the DNA matches it firmly. The listing skips clone size in some rows; elsewhere it reads once, few, many or a size class.

d_call: NA
clone_size: NA
j_call: TRBJ2-1
v_call: TRBV5-4
cdr3_nt: TGTGCCAGCAGCTCCGGGGGGCCCACCCAGTTCTTC
cdr3_aa: CASSSGGPTQFF

d_call: NA
clone_size: NA
j_call: TRBJ2-2
v_call: TRBV7-2
cdr3_nt: TGTGCCAGCAGCGGCCCCAGATCTAGAACCGGGGAGCTGTTTTTT
cdr3_aa: CASSGPRSRTGELFF

d_call: NA
clone_size: NA
j_call: TRBJ1-2
v_call: TRBV10-3
cdr3_nt: TGTGCCATCAGTGAAACTGTGGACTATGGCTACACCTTC
cdr3_aa: CAISETVDYGYTF

d_call: NA
clone_size: NA
j_call: TRBJ1-1
v_call: TRBV9
cdr3_nt: TGTGCCAGCAGCGTAGGGGTAGGGGGAGACATGAACACTGAAGCTTTCTTT
cdr3_aa: CASSVGVGGDMNTEAFF

d_call: TRBD2
clone_size: NA
j_call: TRBJ2-3
v_call: TRBV7-2
cdr3_nt: TGTGCCAGCAGCTTATGGGGCGGGAGATCAGATACGCAGTATTTT
cdr3_aa: CASSLWGGRSDTQYF

d_call: NA
clone_size: NA
j_call: TRBJ1-1
v_call: TRBV5-1
cdr3_nt: TGCGCCAGCAGCTTGGTGTTGCAGGGTGAAGCTTTCTTT
cdr3_aa: CASSLVLQGEAFF

d_call: TRBD2
clone_size: NA
j_call: TRBJ2-5
v_call: TRBV10-2
cdr3_nt: TGCGCCAGCAGCGAGACTAGCTCGGGGAGGGACTTC
cdr3_aa: CASSETSSGRDF

d_call: TRBD1
clone_size: NA
j_call: TRBJ2-5
v_call: TRBV7-8
cdr3_nt: TGTGCCAGCAGCTTAGCGAATCCAGGGGGCATGAAAGAGACCCAGTACTTC
cdr3_aa: CASSLANPGGMKETQYF

d_call: TRBD1
clone_size: NA
j_call: TRBJ2-7
v_call: TRBV5-4
cdr3_nt: TGTGCCAGCAGCTCAGGGACAGGACGATACGAGCAGTACTTC
cdr3_aa: CASSSGTGRYEQYF

d_call: NA
clone_size: few
j_call: TRBJ2-3
v_call: TRBV11-2
cdr3_nt: TGTGCCAGCAGCTTTGGCTGGGAGGTAGATACGCAGTATTTT
cdr3_aa: CASSFGWEVDTQYF

d_call: NA
clone_size: NA
j_call: TRBJ1-2
v_call: TRBV19
cdr3_nt: TGTGCCAGTACCGACAGTAACTATGGCTACACCTTC
cdr3_aa: CASTDSNYGYTF

d_call: TRBD2
clone_size: NA
j_call: TRBJ2-1
v_call: TRBV11-3
cdr3_nt: TGTGCCAGCAGCGGAGGACTAGCGGGATCCAATGAGCAGTTCTTC
cdr3_aa: CASSGGLAGSNEQFF

d_call: TRBD1
clone_size: NA
j_call: TRBJ2-2
v_call: TRBV11-3
cdr3_nt: TGTGCCAGCAGCTTTGGGGGACAGGGCTTCGCCGGGGAGCTGTTTTTT
cdr3_aa: CASSFGGQGFAGELFF

d_call: NA
clone_size: NA
j_call: TRBJ2-5
v_call: TRBV5-1
cdr3_nt: TGCGCCAGCAGCCAACAAGAGACCCAGTACTTC
cdr3_aa: CASSQQETQYF

d_call: NA
clone_size: NA
j_call: TRBJ1-1
v_call: TRBV25-1
cdr3_nt: TGTGCCCCAAGAGATAAAGAGGCTTTCTTT
cdr3_aa: CAPRDKEAFF

d_call: TRBD2
clone_size: NA
j_call: TRBJ2-1
v_call: TRBV5-4
cdr3_nt: TGTGCCAGCAGCTTGAAGACTAGCGGGAGAGGAGAGAATGAGCAGTTCTTC
cdr3_aa: CASSLKTSGRGENEQFF

d_call: NA
clone_size: NA
j_call: TRBJ2-3
v_call: TRBV5-4
cdr3_nt: TGTGCCAGCAGCTTAGAGACTAGCACAGATACGCAGTATTTT
cdr3_aa: CASSLETSTDTQYF

d_call: NA
clone_size: NA
j_call: TRBJ1-2
v_call: TRBV5-4
cdr3_nt: TGTGCCAGCAGCCCCCCAGGCTATGGCTACACCTTC
cdr3_aa: CASSPPGYGYTF

d_call: TRBD1
clone_size: NA
j_call: TRBJ2-7
v_call: TRBV30
cdr3_nt: TGTGCCTGGAGAGGACAGGGACAGGGCCAGTACTTC
cdr3_aa: CAWRGQGQGQYF

d_call: TRBD1
clone_size: NA
j_call: TRBJ2-5
v_call: TRBV19
cdr3_nt: TGTGCCAGTAGTATAGAGGCAGGGGGCCGCCAAGAGACCCAGTACTTC
cdr3_aa: CASSIEAGGRQETQYF

d_call: NA
clone_size: NA
j_call: TRBJ1-4
v_call: TRBV7-7
cdr3_nt: TGTGCTAGCAGCTTAAAGGAGGGTACCCACGAAAAACTGTTTTTT
cdr3_aa: CASSLKEGTHEKLFF

d_call: NA
clone_size: NA
j_call: TRBJ2-1
v_call: TRBV5-8
cdr3_nt: TGTGCCAGCAGCTTGGTGGGGGGAGTAAACTACAATGAGCAGTTCTTC
cdr3_aa: CASSLVGGVNYNEQFF

d_call: NA
clone_size: NA
j_call: TRBJ2-7
v_call: TRBV29-1
cdr3_nt: TGCAGCGTTGAATCGAGCACCCCGGGAAGGTACGAGCAGTACTTC
cdr3_aa: CSVESSTPGRYEQYF

d_call: NA
clone_size: few
j_call: TRBJ1-5
v_call: TRBV2
cdr3_nt: TGTGCCAGCAATGGCAGGGTGGATCAGCCCCAGCATTTT
cdr3_aa: CASNGRVDQPQHF

d_call: TRBD2
clone_size: NA
j_call: TRBJ2-3
v_call: TRBV11-2
cdr3_nt: TGTGCCAGCAGCTTAGCAGGCGGGAGGGGCACAGATACGCAGTATTTT
cdr3_aa: CASSLAGGRGTDTQYF

d_call: TRBD1
clone_size: NA
j_call: TRBJ2-1
v_call: TRBV6-5
cdr3_nt: TGTGCCAGCAGTTACAGGGGGCTTGACGATGAGCAGTTCTTC
cdr3_aa: CASSYRGLDDEQFF

d_call: NA
clone_size: few
j_call: TRBJ1-5
v_call: TRBV7-2
cdr3_nt: TGTGCCAGCAGCTTAGTCGGCAGGCAGCCCCAGCATTTT
cdr3_aa: CASSLVGRQPQHF

d_call: NA
clone_size: NA
j_call: TRBJ1-1
v_call: TRBV9
cdr3_nt: TGTGCCAGCAGGACGGGGGTGTGGAACACTGAAGCTTTCTTT
cdr3_aa: CASRTGVWNTEAFF

d_call: NA
clone_size: NA
j_call: TRBJ1-5
v_call: TRBV4-1
cdr3_nt: TGCGCCAGCAGCCAAGCCAGATATCAGCCCCAGCATTTT
cdr3_aa: CASSQARYQPQHF

d_call: TRBD1
clone_size: once
j_call: TRBJ1-2
v_call: TRBV10-3
cdr3_nt: TGTGCCATCAGTCTTTCCGGGACAGGGCCCAACTATGGCTACACCTTC
cdr3_aa: CAISLSGTGPNYGYTF

d_call: NA
clone_size: NA
j_call: TRBJ2-1
v_call: TRBV15
cdr3_nt: TGTGCCACCAGCAGGACGGGGGACTCCTACAATGAGCAGTTCTTC
cdr3_aa: CATSRTGDSYNEQFF

d_call: TRBD2
clone_size: few
j_call: TRBJ2-3
v_call: TRBV5-4
cdr3_nt: TGTGCCAGCAGCTTGGCCGGGGGGGGCACAGATACGCAGTATTTT
cdr3_aa: CASSLAGGGTDTQYF

d_call: NA
clone_size: NA
j_call: TRBJ1-4
v_call: TRBV18
cdr3_nt: TGTGCCAGCTCACCGGGCCCCACGGATGAAAAACTGTTTTTT
cdr3_aa: CASSPGPTDEKLFF